Sequencing of this T cell receptor beta chain was carried out in a study of cytomegalovirus exposure and HLA in healthy donors. Study-level points and caveats: A later analysis, which compared TCR beta chains of equal frequency, found the HLA-associated ones more clonally expanded. Later on, an analysis found that several of the most significant clusters appeared to be linked to common viral pathogens, which included parvovirus B19. Reportedly, HLA-A and HLA-B alleles of most subjects were accurately predicted from TCR beta.

Both 60 Vbeta primers and 13 Jbeta primers went into the PCR. Using immunoSEQ multiplex PCR, the repertoire was profiled, and TCRdb retains in-frame clones only, with some absent. Here the sample spans 100,000 to 150,000 clones, around 80% being singletons. A word on this clone: Antigen unknown.

Healthy bone marrow donors made up the cohort. Sample: PBMCs. This receptor was identified in a female donor in good health and CMV-seronegative.

Written as DNA, the CDR3 is TGTGCCTCGGGGTGGCCACAAGAGACCCAGTACTTC. This gives the protein CASGWPQETQYF. This rearrangement joins TRBV28 to TRBJ2-5; tentatively, D is TRBD2 (5 bases). Germline values: CDR1 MDHEN, CDR2 SYDVKM. The CDR3 totals 12 residues. With 11 bases removed from V and 2 bases from J, the gap between germline ends came to 12 bases.